This T cell receptor beta chain was profiled in a study of tumor-infiltrating lymphocytes in oesophageal squamous cell carcinoma. TCRdb re-derived calls from the PCR reads in MiXCR, one entry per CDR3 protein. The data show over 10,000 distinct CDR3 sequences, 50% to 65% seen once. The CDR3 is 14 amino acids. Deletions cut 6 bases from V and 4 bases from J, with 13 bases between. This receptor was obtained from a female donor with esophageal squamous cell carcinoma. The specimen sequenced was esophageal tumor tissue. V gene TRBV12-3 or TRBV12-4 combines with J gene TRBJ1-5, with D tentatively TRBD1 (6 bases). CDR3 DNA sequence: TGTGCCAGCAGCCAGGGGCAGGGTAATCAGCCCCAGCATTTT. It specifies CASSQGQGNQPQHF.